These 4 T cell receptor beta chains were sequenced from one sample in a study of blood T cells in healthy people across ages. Then a second PCR, running about 7 to 11 cycles, was carried out with a sample-barcoded 5' primer and a J-beta primer mix. TCRdb independently ran MiXCR on the 5' RACE reads; one entry per CDR3 protein. Here the sample spans roughly 2 million distinct CDR3 sequences, around half being singletons. The sequenced sample consisted of blood. The source is a woman between 35 and 50 years old in good health.

This clonotype was counted a few times. The rearrangement uses TRBV6-2 or TRBV6-3 and TRBJ2-1, with TRBD1 matching 8 bases. Germline lookup yields CDR1 MNHEY and CDR2 SVGEGT. This CDR3 spans 17 amino acids. The J segment lost 2 bases and the V segment lost 2 bases, leaving 8 bases of the junction unmatched. The CDR3 sequence is CASSYTRTGSPYNEQFF. CDR3 DNA: TGTGCCAGCAGTTACACCCGGACAGGGAGCCCCTACAATGAGCAGTTCTTC.

V gene TRBV9 combines with J gene TRBJ2-1; 9 nucleotides match TRBD2. Matching the DNA end better, TRBJ2-7 makes the J call doubtful. The CDR3 runs 17 residues. CDR1 and CDR2 from the germline V gene are SGDLS and YYNGEE. The CDR3 is CASSVASGESSYNEQYF. The CDR3 DNA follows: TGTGCCAGCAGCGTAGCTAGCGGGGAGAGCTCCTACAATGAGCAGTACTTC.

The chain employs TRBV20-1 and TRBJ2-1; 14 bases line up with TRBD2. The CDR3 consists of 15 residues. In germline, CDR1 is DFQATT, CDR2 SNEGSKA (reference sequence). Trimming removed 5 bases from V and 5 bases from J; junction bases left unmatched: 5. CDR3 nucleotides: TGCAGTGCTGGGGGGACTAGCGGGGGAGACAATGAGCAGTTCTTC. The encoded protein is CSAGGTSGGDNEQFF.

This chain joins TRBV10-2 and TRBJ2-5; 8 bases line up with TRBD2. The CDR3 covers 16 residues. V lost 4 bases, J lost 1 base, and 8 bases stayed unmatched. From germline, CDR1 is WSHSY and CDR2 SAAADI. CDR3 amino acids: CASSGLLGGAQETQYF. DNA of the CDR3: TGCGCCAGCAGTGGATTACTCGGGGGGGCCCAAGAGACCCAGTACTTC.